The rows below give T cell receptor beta chains drawn from one sample of a study of CD8 T cells in ankylosing spondylitis. In TCRdb, the 5' RACE reads were re-called with MiXCR into one record per CDR3 protein. Of about 800,000 distinct CDR3 sequences listed, roughly 10% are singletons. The sample consisted of blood, either unsorted or a sorted T cell fraction (not recorded which). The source of these receptors is a male donor with ankylosing spondylitis. The CDR3 runs from the conserved cysteine through the conserved F or W. Each record gives: J gene, V gene, CDR3 protein.

j_call: TRBJ2-3
v_call: TRBV20-1
cdr3_aa: CSASEGSSTDTQYF

j_call: TRBJ2-7
v_call: TRBV29-1
cdr3_aa: CSVTGQREIGEQYF

j_call: TRBJ1-1
v_call: TRBV20-1
cdr3_aa: CSALRQVVEAFF

j_call: TRBJ2-2
v_call: TRBV5-1
cdr3_aa: CASSYAAESGELFF

j_call: TRBJ1-4
v_call: TRBV7-6
cdr3_aa: CASSSRQSNEKLFF

j_call: TRBJ2-3
v_call: TRBV29-1
cdr3_aa: CSVERGYGATDTQYF

j_call: TRBJ2-5
v_call: TRBV20-1
cdr3_aa: CSARDGGLAGQETQYF

j_call: TRBJ2-6
v_call: TRBV6-1
cdr3_aa: CASTYISSGANVLTF

j_call: TRBJ2-1
v_call: TRBV9
cdr3_aa: CASSVRDPLGDEQFF

j_call: TRBJ1-5
v_call: TRBV7-2
cdr3_aa: CASSLEREQPQHF

j_call: TRBJ2-6
v_call: TRBV7-2
cdr3_aa: CASSFGQSGANVLTF

j_call: TRBJ1-1
v_call: TRBV20-1
cdr3_aa: CSAIVLNTEAFF

j_call: TRBJ2-3
v_call: TRBV24-1
cdr3_aa: CATSDQRGSGDTQYF

j_call: TRBJ2-7
v_call: TRBV7-2
cdr3_aa: CASSLSGGSSYEQYF

j_call: TRBJ1-1
v_call: TRBV5-1
cdr3_aa: CASSEIRAGLVAFF

j_call: TRBJ2-2
v_call: TRBV6-4
cdr3_aa: CASSDSTGTPNTGELFF

j_call: TRBJ2-7
v_call: TRBV5-1
cdr3_aa: CASSALAGGFSYEQYF

j_call: TRBJ2-7
v_call: TRBV7-2
cdr3_aa: CASSPSGGTGEQYF

j_call: TRBJ2-1
v_call: TRBV7-3
cdr3_aa: CASSLERGGYEQFF

j_call: TRBJ1-2
v_call: TRBV24-1
cdr3_aa: CATSDLTGDYGYTF

j_call: TRBJ2-1
v_call: TRBV20-1
cdr3_aa: CSAGEGGRVGNEQFF

j_call: TRBJ2-1
v_call: TRBV10-3
cdr3_aa: CAISSLGVDNEQFF

j_call: TRBJ1-1
v_call: TRBV20-1
cdr3_aa: CSARDQGGTEAFF

j_call: TRBJ2-1
v_call: TRBV10-3
cdr3_aa: CAIRGLAGVNEQFF

j_call: TRBJ1-2
v_call: TRBV24-1
cdr3_aa: CATSDPRTGGDGYTF

j_call: TRBJ2-7
v_call: TRBV12-3/TRBV12-4
cdr3_aa: CASSPGHDYEQYF

j_call: TRBJ2-5
v_call: TRBV29-1
cdr3_aa: CSVRETQTQYF

j_call: TRBJ1-4
v_call: TRBV6-1
cdr3_aa: CASIRPGGDEKLFF

j_call: TRBJ2-7
v_call: TRBV5-5
cdr3_aa: CASSFSRPRVGEQYF

j_call: TRBJ1-1
v_call: TRBV7-3
cdr3_aa: CASSPQGGRGTEAFF

j_call: TRBJ1-1
v_call: TRBV7-2
cdr3_aa: CASSFGTGGSGEAFF

j_call: TRBJ2-3
v_call: TRBV6-5
cdr3_aa: CASSYPHPGGDTQYF

j_call: TRBJ2-7
v_call: TRBV28
cdr3_aa: CASRRGQGLTYEQYF

j_call: TRBJ1-1
v_call: TRBV12-3/TRBV12-4
cdr3_aa: CASKVLGYTEAFF

j_call: TRBJ1-2
v_call: TRBV20-1
cdr3_aa: CSARAGQGLYGYTF

j_call: TRBJ2-1
v_call: TRBV19
cdr3_aa: CASSSRGFDEQFF

j_call: TRBJ2-5
v_call: TRBV20-1
cdr3_aa: CSASLAALETQYF

j_call: TRBJ1-2
v_call: TRBV29-1
cdr3_aa: CSVELGGIDGYTF

j_call: TRBJ1-5
v_call: TRBV6-2/TRBV6-3
cdr3_aa: CASSWTIPIYSNQPQHF

j_call: TRBJ2-7
v_call: TRBV4-2
cdr3_aa: CASSQPGTASSYEQYF

j_call: TRBJ2-7
v_call: TRBV15
cdr3_aa: CATSVRANYLEQYF

j_call: TRBJ2-1
v_call: TRBV7-3
cdr3_aa: CASSLGQINEQFF